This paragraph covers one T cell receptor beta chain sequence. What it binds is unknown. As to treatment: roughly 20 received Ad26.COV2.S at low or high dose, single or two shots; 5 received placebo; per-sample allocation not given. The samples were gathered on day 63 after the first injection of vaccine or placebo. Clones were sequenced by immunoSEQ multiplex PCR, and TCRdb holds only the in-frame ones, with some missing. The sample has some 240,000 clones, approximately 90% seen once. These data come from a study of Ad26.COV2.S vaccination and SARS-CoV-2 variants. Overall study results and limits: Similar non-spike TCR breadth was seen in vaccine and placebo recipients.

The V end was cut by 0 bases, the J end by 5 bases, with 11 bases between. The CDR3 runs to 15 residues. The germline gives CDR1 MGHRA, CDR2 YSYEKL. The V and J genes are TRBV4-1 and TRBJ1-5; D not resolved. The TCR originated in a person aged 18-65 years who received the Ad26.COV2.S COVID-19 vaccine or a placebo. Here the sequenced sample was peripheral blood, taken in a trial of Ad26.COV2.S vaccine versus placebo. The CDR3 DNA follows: TGCGCCAGCAGCCAAGAGTACAGAACAGATCAGCCCCAGCATTTT. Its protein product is CASSQEYRTDQPQHF.